This TCR beta chain was found in a study of blood T cell repertoires in COVID-19. About the study: The study drew acute and convalescent COVID-19 samples from the United States, Italy and Spain. The cDNA or gDNA used as material had been derived from T cells, B-cell-depleted T cells, or PBMCs.

The CDR3 is 14 residues long. CDR1 is SGHTA, CDR2 FQGNSA, per germline. V was trimmed by 5 bases and J by 7 bases, leaving 15 bases between them. Participants reported their clinical history, and cohort assignment relied on those reports. What the recovered Cohort 3 donors had was two negative PCRs, clearance, or symptom resolution. The assay was immunoSEQ multiplex PCR, and TCRdb's table has in-frame clones only and misses some. The data hold 200,000 to 300,000 clones, with approximately 90% observed a single time. The origin of this receptor is a woman under 40 who had recovered from COVID-19. The chain carries TRBV7-2 and TRBJ1-5; TRBD1 is a possible D gene (6 bases). Sequenced material: PBMCs or T cells enriched from blood (not recorded which). CDR3 bases: TGTGCCAGCAGCCGGAACAGGGCTGGGCAGCCCCAGCATTTT. It encodes CASSRNRAGQPQHF.